This TCR beta chain was obtained from a study of blood T cells in healthy people across ages. Whole-study findings and limits: Bulk PBMC profiling left naive and antigen-experienced comparisons inconclusive. Estimates drawn from one million T cells were deemed to understate diversity. It was the long-lived donors that had more naive CD4+ cells and higher diversity than aged donors.

The V gene's germline CDR1 is SGHVS and CDR2 FNYEAQ. V gave up 4 bases and J gave up 9 bases; unmatched junction bases: 4. The length of the CDR3 is 15 residues. On this clonotype: The antigen is unknown.

With a J-beta primer mix and a sample-barcoded 5' primer, a second PCR ran about 7 to 12 cycles. TCRdb itself ran the 5' RACE reads through MiXCR, one entry per CDR3 protein. Seen here are approximately 600,000 distinct CDR3 sequences, roughly 58% observed once, and the top ten hold over 30%. V gene TRBV7-6 combines with J gene TRBJ2-1; 15 bases agree with TRBD2. Sequencing input: blood. The TCR was taken from a man in his sixties in good health. The CDR3 DNA is TGTGCCAGCAGCTACGCGGGACTAGCGGGGGGTGAGCAGTTCTTC. This translates into CASSYAGLAGGEQFF.